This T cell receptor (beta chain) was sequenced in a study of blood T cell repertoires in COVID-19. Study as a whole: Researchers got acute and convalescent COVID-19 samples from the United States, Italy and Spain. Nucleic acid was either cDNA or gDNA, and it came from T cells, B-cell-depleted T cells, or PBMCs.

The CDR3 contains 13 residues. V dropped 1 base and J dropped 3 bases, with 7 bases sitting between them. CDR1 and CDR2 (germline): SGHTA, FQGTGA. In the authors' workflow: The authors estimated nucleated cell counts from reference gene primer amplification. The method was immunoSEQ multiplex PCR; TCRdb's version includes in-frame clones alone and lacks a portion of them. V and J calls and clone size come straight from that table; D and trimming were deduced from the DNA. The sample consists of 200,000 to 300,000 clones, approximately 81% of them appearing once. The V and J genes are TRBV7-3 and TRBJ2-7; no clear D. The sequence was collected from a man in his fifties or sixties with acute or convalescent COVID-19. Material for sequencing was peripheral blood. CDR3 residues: CASSLIPSYEQYF. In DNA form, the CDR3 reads TGTGCCAGCAGCTTAATTCCCAGCTACGAGCAGTACTTC.